This TCR beta chain was recovered during a study of blood T cell repertoires in COVID-19. On the study more broadly: Acute-phase and convalescent COVID-19 samples originated in the United States, Italy and Spain.

Sequencing was performed with immunoSEQ multiplex PCR; in TCRdb, only in-frame clones are kept and a portion is missing. The profile covers 72,000 or so clones, with roughly 81% appearing a single time and around 9.2% taken by the ten largest. The CDR3 is 14 amino acids. J gave up 4 bases and V 2 bases, and 6 bases lay outside the gene matches. From germline, CDR1 is SGHRS and CDR2 YFSETQ. V is TRBV5-1 and J is TRBJ2-7; TRBD2 matches at 7 bases. The sequenced sample consisted of peripheral blood. The origin of this receptor is a human donor in a cohort sampled during active COVID-19. The CDR3 loop reads CASSFSAGKYEQYF. DNA of the CDR3: TGCGCCAGCAGCTTTTCAGCGGGGAAATACGAGCAGTACTTC.